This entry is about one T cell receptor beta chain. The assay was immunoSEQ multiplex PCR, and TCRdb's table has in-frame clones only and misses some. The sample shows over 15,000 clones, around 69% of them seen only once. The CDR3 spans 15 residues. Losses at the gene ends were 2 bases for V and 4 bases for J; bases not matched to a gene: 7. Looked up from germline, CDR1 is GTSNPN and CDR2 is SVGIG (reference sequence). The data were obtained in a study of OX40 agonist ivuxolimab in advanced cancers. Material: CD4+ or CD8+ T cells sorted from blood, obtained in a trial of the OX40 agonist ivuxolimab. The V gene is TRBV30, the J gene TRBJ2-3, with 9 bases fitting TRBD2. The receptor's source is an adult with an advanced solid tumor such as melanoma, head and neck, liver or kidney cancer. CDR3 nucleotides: TGTGCCTGGAGTTTGATTAGCGGGAGCGCAGATACGCAGTATTTT. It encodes CAWSLISGSADTQYF.